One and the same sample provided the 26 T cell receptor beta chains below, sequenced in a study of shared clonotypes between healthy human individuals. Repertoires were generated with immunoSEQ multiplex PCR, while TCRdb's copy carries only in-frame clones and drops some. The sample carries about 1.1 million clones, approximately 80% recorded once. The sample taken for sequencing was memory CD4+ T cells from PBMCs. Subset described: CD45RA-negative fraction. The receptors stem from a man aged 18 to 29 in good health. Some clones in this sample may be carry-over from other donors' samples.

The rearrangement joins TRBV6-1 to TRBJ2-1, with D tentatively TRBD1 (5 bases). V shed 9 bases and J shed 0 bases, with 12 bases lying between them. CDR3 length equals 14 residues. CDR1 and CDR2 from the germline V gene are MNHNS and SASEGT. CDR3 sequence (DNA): TGTGCCAGTAACAGGCGTAGCTCCTACAATGAGCAGTTCTTC. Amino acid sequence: CASNRRSSYNEQFF.

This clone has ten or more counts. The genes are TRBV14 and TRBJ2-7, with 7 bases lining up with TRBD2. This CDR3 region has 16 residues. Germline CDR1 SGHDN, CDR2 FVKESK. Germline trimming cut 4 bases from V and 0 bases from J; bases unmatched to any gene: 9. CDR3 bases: TGTGCCAGCAGCCCTCGGTGGGCTAGCGGCTCCTACGAGCAGTACTTC. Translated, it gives CASSPRWASGSYEQYF.

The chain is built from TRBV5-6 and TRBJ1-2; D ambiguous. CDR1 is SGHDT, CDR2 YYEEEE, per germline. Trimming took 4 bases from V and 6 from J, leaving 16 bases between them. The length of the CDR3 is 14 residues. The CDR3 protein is CASSPRRRRDGYTF. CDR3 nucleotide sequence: TGTGCCAGCAGCCCCCGGCGCCGTCGAGATGGCTACACCTTC.

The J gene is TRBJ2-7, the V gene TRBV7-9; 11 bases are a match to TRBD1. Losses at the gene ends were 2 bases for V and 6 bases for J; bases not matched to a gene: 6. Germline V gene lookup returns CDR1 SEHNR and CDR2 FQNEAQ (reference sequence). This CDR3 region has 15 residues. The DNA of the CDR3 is TGTGCCAGCAGCTTAACCGGACAGGGGGCGAGCGAGCAGTACTTC. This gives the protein CASSLTGQGASEQYF.

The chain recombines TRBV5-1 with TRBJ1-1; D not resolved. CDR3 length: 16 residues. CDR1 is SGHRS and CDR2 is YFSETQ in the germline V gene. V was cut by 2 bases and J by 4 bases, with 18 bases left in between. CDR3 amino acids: CASSFGSGVKGTEAFF. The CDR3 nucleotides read TGCGCCAGCAGCTTTGGTTCCGGGGTTAAAGGCACTGAAGCTTTCTTT.

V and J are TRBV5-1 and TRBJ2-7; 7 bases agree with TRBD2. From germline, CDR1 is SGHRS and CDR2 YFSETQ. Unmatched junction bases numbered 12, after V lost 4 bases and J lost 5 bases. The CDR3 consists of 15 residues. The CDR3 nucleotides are TGCGCCAGCAGCCTGTTAACTAGCGCTCCCCACGAGCAGTACTTC. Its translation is CASSLLTSAPHEQYF.

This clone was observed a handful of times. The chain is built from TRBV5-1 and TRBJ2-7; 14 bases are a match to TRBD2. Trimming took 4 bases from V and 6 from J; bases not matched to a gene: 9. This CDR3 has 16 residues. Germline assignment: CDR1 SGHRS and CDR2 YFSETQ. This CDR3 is CASSKAPGLAGVEQYF. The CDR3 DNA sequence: TGCGCCAGCAGCAAAGCGCCGGGACTAGCGGGAGTCGAGCAGTACTTC.

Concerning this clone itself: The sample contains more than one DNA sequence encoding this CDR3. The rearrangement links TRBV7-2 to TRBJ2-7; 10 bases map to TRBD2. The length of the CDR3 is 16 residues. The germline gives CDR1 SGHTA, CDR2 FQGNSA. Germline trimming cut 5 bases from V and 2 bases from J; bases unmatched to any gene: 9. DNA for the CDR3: TGTGCCAGCAGCCCCCAGACTAGCGGGCCCCCCTACGAGCAGTACTTC. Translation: CASSPQTSGPPYEQYF.

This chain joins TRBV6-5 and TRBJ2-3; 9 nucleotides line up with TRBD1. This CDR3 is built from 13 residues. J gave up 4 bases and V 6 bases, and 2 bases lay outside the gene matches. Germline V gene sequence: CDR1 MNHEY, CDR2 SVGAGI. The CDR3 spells CASRTGGADTQYF. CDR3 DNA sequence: TGTGCCAGCAGGACAGGGGGGGCAGATACGCAGTATTTT.

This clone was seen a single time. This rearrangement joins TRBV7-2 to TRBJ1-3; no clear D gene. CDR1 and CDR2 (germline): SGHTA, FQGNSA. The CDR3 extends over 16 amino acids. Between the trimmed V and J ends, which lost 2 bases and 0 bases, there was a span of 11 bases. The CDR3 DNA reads TGTGCCAGCAGCTTACGTCCGGGAAGCTCTGGAAACACCATATATTTT. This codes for CASSLRPGSSGNTIYF. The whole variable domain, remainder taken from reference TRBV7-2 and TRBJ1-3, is GAGVSQSPSNKVTEKGKDVELRCDPISGHTALYWYRQSLGQGLEFLIYFQGNSAPDKSGLPSDRFSAERTGGSVSTLTIQRTQQEDSAVYLCASSLRPGSSGNTIYFGEGSWLTVV.

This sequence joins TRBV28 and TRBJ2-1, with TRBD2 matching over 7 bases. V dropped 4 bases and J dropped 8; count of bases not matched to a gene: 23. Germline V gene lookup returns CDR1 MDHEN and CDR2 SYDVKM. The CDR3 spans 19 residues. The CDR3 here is CASSSLWRDASGMVYEQFF. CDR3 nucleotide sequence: TGTGCCAGCAGTTCATTATGGAGGGATGCGAGCGGGATGGTGTATGAGCAGTTCTTC.

CDR3 sequence (DNA): TGTGCCAGCAGTACATACCTAGGGGGCGGCGAGACCCAGTACTTC. It yields the protein CASSTYLGGGETQYF. V gene TRBV6-5 combines with J gene TRBJ2-5; TRBD1 matches at 7 bases. The CDR3 is 15 amino acids. Germline lookup yields CDR1 MNHEY and CDR2 SVGAGI. Losses at the gene ends were 5 bases for V and 5 bases for J; bases not matched to a gene: 11.

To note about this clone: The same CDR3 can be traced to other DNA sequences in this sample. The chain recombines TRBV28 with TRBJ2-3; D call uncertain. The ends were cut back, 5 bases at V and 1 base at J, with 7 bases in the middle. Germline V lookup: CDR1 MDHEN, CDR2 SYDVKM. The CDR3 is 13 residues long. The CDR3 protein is CASSTGGTDTQYF. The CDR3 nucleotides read TGTGCCAGCAGTACCGGAGGCACAGATACGCAGTATTTT.

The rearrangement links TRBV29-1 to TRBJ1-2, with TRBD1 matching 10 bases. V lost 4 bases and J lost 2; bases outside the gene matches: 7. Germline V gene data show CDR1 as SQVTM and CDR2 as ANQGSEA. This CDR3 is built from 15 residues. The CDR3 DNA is TGCAGCGTTGGGGGGACAGGGGCTTTCAACTATGGCTACACCTTC. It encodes CSVGGTGAFNYGYTF.

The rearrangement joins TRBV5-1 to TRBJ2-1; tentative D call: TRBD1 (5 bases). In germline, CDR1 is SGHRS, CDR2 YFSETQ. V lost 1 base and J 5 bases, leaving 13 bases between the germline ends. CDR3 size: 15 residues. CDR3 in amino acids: CASSLLGPGNNEQFF. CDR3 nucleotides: TGCGCCAGCAGCTTGTTGGGTCCAGGGAACAATGAGCAGTTCTTC.

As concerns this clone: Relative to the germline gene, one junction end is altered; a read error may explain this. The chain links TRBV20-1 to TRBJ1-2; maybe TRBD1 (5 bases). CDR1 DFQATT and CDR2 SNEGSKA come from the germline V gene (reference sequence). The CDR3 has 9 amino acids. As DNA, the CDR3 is TGCAGTGCTAGTCCATCGGAGGGGTTC. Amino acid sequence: CSASPSEGF.

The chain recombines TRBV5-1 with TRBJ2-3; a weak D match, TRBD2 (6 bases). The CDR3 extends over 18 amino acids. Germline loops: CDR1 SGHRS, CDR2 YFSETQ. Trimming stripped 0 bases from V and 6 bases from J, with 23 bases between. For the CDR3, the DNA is TGCGCCAGCAGCTTGGCCCCTAGCGTCCTCGGCGCGTCCGATACGCAGTATTTT. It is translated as CASSLAPSVLGASDTQYF.

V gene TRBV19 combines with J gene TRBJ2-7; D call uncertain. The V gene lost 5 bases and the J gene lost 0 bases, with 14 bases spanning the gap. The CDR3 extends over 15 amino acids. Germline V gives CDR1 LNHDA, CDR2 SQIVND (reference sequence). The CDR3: CASSPRPWGSYEQYF. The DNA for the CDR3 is TGTGCCAGTAGTCCGCGGCCCTGGGGCTCCTACGAGCAGTACTTC.

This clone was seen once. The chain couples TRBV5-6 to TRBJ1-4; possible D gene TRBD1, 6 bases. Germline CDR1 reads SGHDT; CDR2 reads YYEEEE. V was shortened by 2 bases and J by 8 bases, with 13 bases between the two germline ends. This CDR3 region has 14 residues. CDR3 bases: TGTGCCAGCAGCTTCGACAGGCTGGCGGAAAAACTGTTTTTT. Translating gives CASSFDRLAEKLFF.

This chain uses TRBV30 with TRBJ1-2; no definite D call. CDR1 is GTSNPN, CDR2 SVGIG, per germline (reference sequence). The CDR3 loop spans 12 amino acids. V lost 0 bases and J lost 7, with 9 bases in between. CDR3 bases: TGTGCCTGGAGTGTAAAGGGTTTTGGCTACACCTTC. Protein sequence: CAWSVKGFGYTF.

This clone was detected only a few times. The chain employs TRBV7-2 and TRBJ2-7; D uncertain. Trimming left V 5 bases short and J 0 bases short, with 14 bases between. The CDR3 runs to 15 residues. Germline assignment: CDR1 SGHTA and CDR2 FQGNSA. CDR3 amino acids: CASSPWVSSSYEQYF. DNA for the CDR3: TGTGCCAGCAGCCCTTGGGTGAGCTCCTCCTACGAGCAGTACTTC.

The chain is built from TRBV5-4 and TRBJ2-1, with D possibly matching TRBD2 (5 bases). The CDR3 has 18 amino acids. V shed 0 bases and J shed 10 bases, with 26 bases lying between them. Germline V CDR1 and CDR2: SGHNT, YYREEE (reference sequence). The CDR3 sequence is CASSLGTSPSTFSGEQFF. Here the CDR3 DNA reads TGTGCCAGCAGCTTGGGGACTTCCCCCAGCACATTTTCGGGCGAGCAGTTCTTC.

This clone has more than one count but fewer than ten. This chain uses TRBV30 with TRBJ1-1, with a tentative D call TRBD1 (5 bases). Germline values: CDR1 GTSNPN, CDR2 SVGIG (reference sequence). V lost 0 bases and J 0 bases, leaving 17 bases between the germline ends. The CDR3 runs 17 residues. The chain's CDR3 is CAWSVLGARGMNTEAFF. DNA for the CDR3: TGTGCCTGGAGTGTACTCGGGGCTCGGGGTATGAACACTGAAGCTTTCTTT.

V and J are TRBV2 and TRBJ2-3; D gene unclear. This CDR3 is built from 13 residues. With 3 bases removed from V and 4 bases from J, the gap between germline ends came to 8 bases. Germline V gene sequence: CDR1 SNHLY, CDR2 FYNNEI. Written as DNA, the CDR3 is TGTGCCAGCAGTGATCAGTGGGCAGATACGCAGTATTTT. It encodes CASSDQWADTQYF.

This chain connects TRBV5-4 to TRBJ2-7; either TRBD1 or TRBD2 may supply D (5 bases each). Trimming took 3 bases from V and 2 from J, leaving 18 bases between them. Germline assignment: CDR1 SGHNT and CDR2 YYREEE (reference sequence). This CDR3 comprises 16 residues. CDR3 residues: CASSSRLGTAPYEQYF. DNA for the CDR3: TGTGCCAGCAGCTCGCGTCTGGGGACGGCCCCCTACGAGCAGTACTTC.

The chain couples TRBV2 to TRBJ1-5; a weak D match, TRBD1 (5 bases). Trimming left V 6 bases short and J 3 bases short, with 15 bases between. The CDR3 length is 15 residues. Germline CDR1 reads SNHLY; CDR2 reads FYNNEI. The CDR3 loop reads CASSTGRASNQPQHF. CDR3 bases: TGTGCCAGCAGCACGGGCAGGGCCTCCAATCAGCCCCAGCATTTT.